This record covers a single TCR beta chain. TCRdb keeps only in-frame clones here, not all; method: immunoSEQ multiplex PCR. The table shows approximately 250,000 clones, with around 90% occurring only once. Trimming shortened V by 3 bases and J by 6 bases, and 17 bases separated the two germline ends. This CDR3 region has 15 residues. Germline V gives CDR1 KGHDR, CDR2 SFDVKD. The data belong to a study of blood T cell repertoires in COVID-19. Study overall: Sample material is recorded as cDNA or gDNA derived from T cells, B-cell-depleted T cells, or PBMCs.

The origin of this receptor is a woman aged 55-70 years with COVID-19, enrolled during active disease. The sample consisted of peripheral blood. The chain recombines TRBV24-1 with TRBJ2-7; weak D call: TRBD1 (6 bases). This chain's CDR3 is CATSDPTGPGAEQYF. Written as DNA, the CDR3 is TGTGCCACCAGTGATCCCACCGGCCCAGGGGCCGAGCAGTACTTC.